A selection of T cell receptor beta chains follows, all from one sample in a study of T-cell memory formation after mild COVID-19. TCRdb independently ran MiXCR on the 5' RACE reads; one entry per CDR3 protein. Of approximately 170,000 distinct CDR3 sequences detected, over 10% appear once; the ten largest clones hold 3.3%. Material for sequencing was PBMCs or a T cell subset sorted from them (not recorded which). The source is a man aged 18 to 30 who had mild COVID-19 (a few samples of this study predate the infection). Cell type and time point are not known. Both conserved end residues are part of each CDR3. D genes are given only for firm matches. Size is omitted from some rows. Given values are once, few, many or a class for expanded clones.

>TRBV7-3|.|TRBJ1-6|few
CASSPNGRFNSPLHF
TGTGCCAGCAGCCCGAATGGGAGATTCAATTCACCCCTCCACTTT
>TRBV20-1|.|TRBJ2-5|.
CSARPVLESETQYF
TGCAGTGCGCGGCCCGTACTGGAGTCAGAGACCCAGTACTTC
>TRBV7-6|.|TRBJ2-4|few
CASSLSLGPARKNIQYF
TGTGCCAGCAGCTTAAGTCTGGGCCCCGCCCGCAAAAACATTCAGTACTTC
>TRBV4-3|TRBD2|TRBJ2-5|.
CASSQEAGAQETQYF
TGCGCCAGCAGCCAAGAAGCGGGGGCCCAAGAGACCCAGTACTTC
>TRBV7-2|.|TRBJ2-2|.
CASSLRSSGDGELFF
TGTGCCAGCAGCCTCCGGTCCAGCGGCGACGGGGAGCTGTTTTTT
>TRBV30|TRBD2|TRBJ2-1|many
CAWSVPSGLGNEQFF
TGTGCCTGGAGTGTCCCTAGCGGACTGGGGAATGAGCAGTTCTTC
>TRBV27|.|TRBJ2-3|.
CASLAQGTDTQYF
TGTGCCAGCCTCGCACAAGGCACAGATACGCAGTATTTT
>TRBV25-1|.|TRBJ1-2|.
CASSGTTNSGYTF
TGTGCCAGCAGTGGAACGACTAACTCTGGCTACACCTTC
>TRBV7-2|.|TRBJ1-1|many
CASSYLLRGEAFF
TGTGCCAGCAGCTACCTTCTTAGGGGCGAAGCTTTCTTT
>TRBV5-1|.|TRBJ1-1|few
CASRIAGTGTEAFF
TGCGCCAGCAGGATAGCCGGGACGGGCACTGAAGCTTTCTTT
>TRBV20-1|.|TRBJ2-5|.
CSARETGLGTQYF
TGCAGTGCTAGGGAGACCGGTTTGGGGACCCAGTACTTC
>TRBV20-1|.|TRBJ1-1|few
CSASTARREGEAFF
TGCAGTGCCTCGACAGCCAGAAGGGAGGGTGAAGCTTTCTTT
>TRBV4-1|.|TRBJ2-3|many
CASSQEQQPSTDTQYF
TGCGCCAGCAGCCAGGAACAGCAACCTAGCACAGATACGCAGTATTTT
>TRBV6-6|.|TRBJ2-7|.
CASTAHQGYEQYF
TGTGCCAGCACCGCGCACCAGGGATACGAGCAGTACTTC
>TRBV7-2|.|TRBJ2-3|many
CASSLRQTTDTQYF
TGTGCCAGCAGCTTACGGCAGACCACAGATACGCAGTATTTT
>TRBV20-1|.|TRBJ1-4|.
CSAKSPTNEKLFF
TGCAGTGCCAAGAGCCCAACTAATGAAAAACTGTTTTTT
>TRBV7-9|.|TRBJ2-1|many
CASILDSYNEQFF
TGTGCCAGCATCTTGGACAGTTACAATGAGCAGTTCTTC
>TRBV3-1|.|TRBJ1-2|few
CASSQDWPVSYGYTF
TGTGCCAGCAGCCAAGATTGGCCAGTAAGCTATGGCTACACCTTC
>TRBV20-1|.|TRBJ2-3|.
CSAGSEAATDTQYF
TGCAGTGCTGGCTCGGAGGCTGCCACAGATACGCAGTATTTT
>TRBV7-2|.|TRBJ1-2|.
CTIGTNYGYTF
TGCACCATTGGGACTAACTATGGCTACACCTTC
>TRBV12-3/TRBV12-4|.|TRBJ2-3|few
CASRQTPQRFDTQYF
TGTGCCAGCAGGCAGACACCCCAGAGGTTCGATACGCAGTATTTT
>TRBV5-1|.|TRBJ2-5|many
CASSLEAGRKETQYF
TGCGCCAGCAGCTTGGAGGCGGGGAGGAAAGAGACCCAGTACTTC
>TRBV6-2/TRBV6-3|.|TRBJ2-7|.
CASSYSLGHDYEQYF
TGTGCCAGCAGTTACTCGTTGGGGCATGACTACGAGCAGTACTTC
>TRBV7-2|TRBD2|TRBJ2-1|few
CASSPLPGLGARGEQFF
TGTGCCAGCAGCCCCTTACCGGGACTAGGGGCCCGGGGGGAGCAGTTCTTC
>TRBV7-2|TRBD1|TRBJ1-1|.
CASGGQGGAEAFF
TGTGCCAGCGGGGGACAGGGTGGTGCTGAAGCTTTCTTT
>TRBV5-1|.|TRBJ2-5|.
CASSLQGGGQETQYF
TGCGCCAGCAGCTTGCAAGGGGGGGGACAAGAGACCCAGTACTTC
>TRBV7-9|.|TRBJ2-4|many
CASSLDRHIQYF
TGTGCCAGCAGCTTAGACAGGCACATTCAGTACTTC
>TRBV6-1|.|TRBJ1-4|.
CASSVEFGGRLFF
TGTGCCAGCAGTGTTGAGTTCGGAGGAAGGCTGTTTTTT
>TRBV4-3|.|TRBJ2-1|.
CASSQEGIKQFF
TGCGCCAGCAGCCAAGAAGGGATTAAACAGTTCTTC
>TRBV7-2|TRBD1|TRBJ2-5|many
CASSPSRTGPGTQYF
TGTGCCAGCAGCCCGTCCCGGACAGGTCCAGGGACCCAGTACTTC
>TRBV20-1|.|TRBJ2-1|.
CSASHQGGNNEQFF
TGCAGTGCTTCCCACCAGGGGGGCAACAATGAGCAGTTCTTC
>TRBV10-3|.|TRBJ2-5|.
CAIKARGGYETQYF
TGTGCCATCAAGGCCCGGGGTGGATACGAGACCCAGTACTTC
>TRBV20-1|TRBD1|TRBJ1-1|few
CSARPQTGGYTEAFF
TGCAGTGCTAGACCTCAGACAGGGGGCTACACTGAAGCTTTCTTT
>TRBV6-2/TRBV6-3|TRBD1|TRBJ2-7|few
CASRTQGAAEQYF
TGTGCCAGCAGAACCCAGGGGGCGGCCGAGCAGTACTTC
>TRBV7-2|.|TRBJ1-1|.
CASSLTKETAEAFF
TGTGCCAGCAGCTTAACGAAGGAAACGGCAGAGGCTTTCTTT
>TRBV7-2|.|TRBJ2-3|.
CASSPGVNRHTDTQYF
TGTGCCAGCAGCCCCGGGGTTAACCGCCACACAGATACGCAGTATTTT
>TRBV5-1|.|TRBJ2-3|many
CASSLSDTQYF
TGTGCCAGCAGCTTGAGCGATACGCAGTATTTT
>TRBV20-1|TRBD2|TRBJ2-3|.
CSALLAGGPVTQYF
TGCAGTGCCCTACTAGCGGGGGGCCCCGTCACGCAGTATTTT
>TRBV6-5|TRBD1|TRBJ1-2|few
CASRGQGNYGYTF
TGTGCCAGCAGGGGACAGGGAAACTATGGCTACACCTTC
>TRBV6-5|.|TRBJ2-2|.
CASSYSRGAGELFF
TGTGCCAGCAGTTACTCCAGGGGGGCCGGGGAGCTGTTTTTT
>TRBV3-1|.|TRBJ1-1|few
CASSQERQGTEAFF
TGTGCCAGCAGCCAAGAAAGGCAGGGCACTGAAGCTTTCTTT
>TRBV5-1|.|TRBJ2-1|.
CASGFDQSAYNEQFF
TGCGCCAGCGGTTTCGACCAGTCAGCCTACAATGAGCAGTTCTTC
>TRBV5-1|TRBD2|TRBJ2-1|few
CASSSGSSGVNEQFF
TGCGCCAGCAGCTCCGGTAGTAGCGGGGTCAATGAGCAGTTCTTC
>TRBV24-1|TRBD2|TRBJ2-3|.
CATSDLGLAGADTQYF
TGTGCCACCAGTGATTTGGGACTAGCGGGGGCGGATACGCAGTATTTT
>TRBV20-1|.|TRBJ2-6|.
CSAAFGANVLTF
TGCAGTGCCGCTTTTGGGGCCAACGTCCTGACTTTC
>TRBV7-3|.|TRBJ1-1|few
CASSLFGGSNTEAFF
TGTGCCAGCAGCTTATTTGGAGGGAGCAACACTGAAGCTTTCTTT
>TRBV6-2/TRBV6-3|.|TRBJ2-5|.
CASSYRWETQYF
TGTGCCAGCAGTTACAGGTGGGAGACCCAGTACTTC